The rows below give T cell receptor beta chains drawn from one sample of a study of blood T cell repertoires in COVID-19. Profiling relied on immunoSEQ multiplex PCR, and the TCRdb table lists in-frame clones only, not all of them. The sample yields some 240,000 clones, 90% seen once. Input material: peripheral blood. These receptors came from a woman in her sixties or seventies with COVID-19, enrolled during active disease. Each CDR3 is given with its conserved first and last residue. Each record gives: V gene, CDR3 protein.

TRBV5-1,CASSLGNQGSNYGYTF
TRBV3-1/TRBV3-2,CASSHPAGANVLTF
TRBV11-2,CASSLDPRRNSYNSPLHF
TRBV19,CASSTDLDSGANVLTF
TRBV27,CASSSGGGYGYTF
TRBV15,CATSRDLTVSYTEAFF
TRBV4-3,CASSQVTGGKSEAFF
TRBV19,CASSMQGGNTEAFF
TRBV5-4,CASSFTGREEAFF
TRBV7-2,CASSPMGQGAGQPQHF
TRBV19,CASSFAVRGNQPQHF
TRBV27,CASRWSTGTDTQYF
TRBV4-1,CASSQPTGNYGYTF
TRBV19,CASRHGTSGGAGAYEQYF
TRBV19,CASSISAGQGVNSPLHF
TRBV19,CASSIGDSPYGYTF
TRBV10-3,CAINQGLGEKLFF
TRBV11-1,CASSLDQQAYIYEQYF
TRBV5-4,CASSPNRVANYGYTF
TRBV29-1,CSVSRQTEAFF
TRBV27,CASTNRSNQPQHF
TRBV25-1,CASRETGNTEAFF
TRBV6-8,CASTIQGINYGYTF
TRBV11-2,CASSRSGNTIYF
TRBV9,CASSVGGRSSGNTIYF
TRBV9,CASSPGVNTGELFF
TRBV5-1,CASSLSPGDTQYF
TRBV29-1,CSGRDRIDGYTF
TRBV20-1,CSASQGSNQPQHF
TRBV19,CASSIRDRPYEQYF
TRBV10-3,CATTLTGTGSEAFF
TRBV29-1,CSVARTGDTYEQYF
TRBV15,CATSRARTEYNEQFF
TRBV3-1/TRBV3-2,CASSQGAGGSYNEQFF
TRBV19,CASSIGTGLLGANVLTF
TRBV11-3,CASSLGAGRGNEQFF
TRBV6-5,CASMVAVYQPQHF
TRBV4-2,CASSQDLRYGYTF
TRBV27,CASSLSSGDTYNEQFF